The 18 T cell receptor beta chains below come from one sample, sequenced in a study of graft-versus-host responses after intestinal transplantation. Some clones are missing from TCRdb's copy, which holds only in-frame ones; the method was immunoSEQ multiplex PCR. The sample yields over 70,000 clones, nearly 90% seen once. Which antigens these TCRs recognize remains unknown. This specimen was unstimulated CD8+ T cells sorted from spleen or lymph node cells, taken before transplant. The receptors stem from a human donor who was the organ donor for an intestinal transplant.

The chain combines TRBV29-1 with TRBJ2-1, with D tentatively TRBD2 (6 bases). Deletions cut 0 bases from V and 5 bases from J, with 20 bases between. CDR3 size: 17 residues. Germline CDR1 SQVTM, CDR2 ANQGSEA. The CDR3 DNA sequence: TGCAGCGTTGAAGAATTTCGGGGCGGGAAAGGGGACAATGAGCAGTTCTTC. This gives the protein CSVEEFRGGKGDNEQFF.

The chain has TRBV5-1 and TRBJ2-2, with unresolved D. Trimming took 5 bases from V and 7 from J, leaving 18 bases between them. CDR3 size: 15 residues. The germline gives CDR1 SGHRS, CDR2 YFSETQ. The CDR3 protein is CASSPEEFPDGELFF. DNA of the CDR3: TGCGCCAGCAGTCCCGAGGAGTTCCCCGACGGGGAGCTGTTTTTT.

The CDR3 nucleotides are TGTGCCAGCAGGATCCCGGGACAGGGGATAGATACGCAGTATTTT. This gives the protein CASRIPGQGIDTQYF. This chain joins TRBV5-4 and TRBJ2-3, with 10 bases fitting TRBD1. The trim removed 5 bases at V and 5 bases at J, leaving 8 bases unmatched. This CDR3 is 15 amino acids long. Germline loops: CDR1 SGHNT, CDR2 YYREEE (reference sequence).

The V and J genes are TRBV2 and TRBJ1-2; D not resolved. V was trimmed by 7 bases and J by 2 bases, leaving 8 bases between them. CDR1 is SNHLY, CDR2 FYNNEI, per germline. The CDR3 spans 12 residues. CDR3 sequence: CASINLNYGYTF. CDR3 DNA sequence: TGTGCCAGCATAAACCTAAACTATGGCTACACCTTC. Full variable domain (remainder filled in from reference TRBV2 and TRBJ1-2): EPEVTQTPSHQVTQMGQEVILRCVPISNHLYFYWYRQILGQKVEFLVSFYNNEISEKSEIFDDQFSVERPDGSNFTLKIRSTKLEDSAMYFCASINLNYGYTFGSGTRLTVV.

J is TRBJ2-7 and V is TRBV27; 9 bases line up with TRBD2. The ends lost 5 bases at V and 2 bases at J; junction bases unmatched: 10. Germline lookup yields CDR1 MNHEY and CDR2 SMNVEV (reference sequence). The CDR3 has 16 amino acids. The CDR3 DNA reads as TGTGCCAGCAGTCCTATTAGCGGGGGCCCCGCCTACGAGCAGTACGTC. Translation: CASSPISGGPAYEQYV.

The chain employs TRBV4-1 and TRBJ2-2; 7 positions match TRBD1. This CDR3 spans 19 amino acids. Trimming removed 2 bases from V and 1 base from J; junction bases left unmatched: 13. Germline assignment: CDR1 MGHRA and CDR2 YSYEKL. The CDR3 reads CASSQLVDRDRKNTGELFF. CDR3 sequence (DNA): TGCGCCAGCAGCCAACTTGTGGACCGGGACAGAAAGAACACCGGGGAGCTGTTTTTT.

The V and J genes are TRBV13 and TRBJ2-1, with 11 nucleotides matching TRBD2. CDR3 length: 15 residues. With 5 bases clipped from V and 6 bases from J, the junction kept 6 bases outside the gene matches. Germline lookup yields CDR1 PRHDT and CDR2 FYEKMQ (reference sequence). CDR3 DNA: TGTGCCAGCAGCATCTTAGCGGGGGGGCTCAATGAGCAGTTCTTC. It is translated as CASSILAGGLNEQFF.

The V call is TRBV9, the J call TRBJ2-1; D call uncertain. Germline V lookup: CDR1 SGDLS, CDR2 YYNGEE. The CDR3 runs to 14 residues. The V and J ends lost 3 bases and 3 bases respectively, with 10 bases between them. CDR3 region: CASSGGIRYNEQFF. The CDR3 DNA follows: TGTGCCAGCAGCGGAGGCATTCGCTACAATGAGCAGTTCTTC.

The J gene is TRBJ1-1, the V gene TRBV30; 8 nucleotides match TRBD1. The germline V gene has CDR1 GTSNPN and CDR2 SVGIG (reference sequence). V shed 8 bases and J 1 base; nucleotides not matched to a gene: 6. The CDR3 has 13 amino acids. CDR3 in amino acids: CASDRGGNTEAFF. CDR3 coding DNA: TGTGCCAGTGACAGGGGTGGGAACACTGAAGCTTTCTTT.

The genes are TRBV29-1 and TRBJ2-5, with D tentatively TRBD1 (5 bases). Trimming cost V 4 bases and J 5 bases, with 14 bases left between them. Germline V lookup: CDR1 SQVTM, CDR2 ANQGSEA. The length of the CDR3 is 13 residues. The CDR3 bases are TGCAGCGTTGTTGACAGTCTCTGGGAGACCCAGTACTTC. Translated: CSVVDSLWETQYF.

The rearrangement uses TRBV29-1 and TRBJ1-2, with D perhaps TRBD1 (5 bases). The CDR3 extends over 12 amino acids. V gave up 5 bases and J gave up 5 bases, with 12 bases separating them. CDR1 SQVTM and CDR2 ANQGSEA come from the germline V gene. DNA of the CDR3: TGCAGCGTTCCTTACAGGCAATATGGCTACACCTTC. It is translated as CSVPYRQYGYTF.

This clone was recorded only once. The J gene is TRBJ1-3, the V gene TRBV25-1; a possible D gene is TRBD1 (5 bases). V was shortened by 5 bases and J by 4 bases, with 9 bases between the two germline ends. Per germline, CDR1 MGHDK and CDR2 SYGVNS. The CDR3 totals 13 residues. The CDR3 reads CASSPPGGNTIYF. The CDR3, as DNA: TGTGCCAGCAGTCCTCCAGGGGGAAACACCATATATTTT.

V and J are TRBV6-5 and TRBJ1-2, with D tentatively TRBD1 (6 bases). V was clipped by 7 bases and J by 2 bases, with 11 bases between them. This CDR3 is built from 13 residues. Germline V CDR1 and CDR2: MNHEY, SVGAGI. The CDR3 region is CASNTRGNYGYTF. The CDR3 DNA follows: TGTGCCAGCAACACCAGGGGAAACTATGGCTACACCTTC.

V usage is TRBV6-6 and J usage is TRBJ2-7, with D possibly being TRBD2 (6 bases). The CDR3 is made up of 13 amino acids. Germline V gives CDR1 MNHNY, CDR2 SVGAGI (reference sequence). Trimming shortened V by 5 bases and J by 3 bases, and 11 bases separated the two germline ends. CDR3 in amino acids: CASSLPEGYEQYV. The CDR3 DNA reads as TGTGCCAGCAGTCTCCCGGAGGGCTACGAGCAGTACGTC.

Only a few counts were recorded for this clone. V usage is TRBV28 and J usage is TRBJ1-4; 8 nucleotides align to TRBD1. This CDR3 has 13 residues. Losses at the gene ends were 11 bases for V and 5 bases for J; bases not matched to a gene: 7. Germline assignment: CDR1 MDHEN and CDR2 SYDVKM. CDR3 region: CAVRDRRNEKLFF. Here the CDR3 DNA reads TGTGCCGTCAGGGACAGGAGAAATGAAAAACTGTTTTTT. Variable domain in full (rest from reference TRBV28 and TRBJ1-4): DVKVTQSSRYLVKRTGEKVFLECVQDMDHENMFWYRQDPGLGLRLIYFSYDVKMKEKGDIPEGYSVSREKKERFSLILESASTNQTSMYLCAVRDRRNEKLFFGSGTQLSVL.

The CDR3 reads CASSWTGSLASNQPQHF. The CDR3 nucleotides read TGTGCCAGCAGCTGGACAGGCTCGTTAGCTAGCAATCAGCCCCAGCATTTT. The J gene is TRBJ1-5, the V gene TRBV5-4, with 7 bases fitting TRBD1. The CDR3 sequence is 17 residues long. Trimming took 3 bases from V and 0 from J; bases not matched to a gene: 9. Per germline, CDR1 SGHNT and CDR2 YYREEE (reference sequence).

This chain links TRBV15 with TRBJ2-1; 8 bases agree with TRBD2. V shed 9 bases, J shed 6 bases, and the junction held 13 bases outside the gene matches. There are 15 residues in the CDR3. The germline CDR1 and CDR2 sequences are LNHNV and YYDKDF (reference sequence). CDR3 nucleotide sequence: TGTGCCACTGGGGGACGGGGGGGATTGAGCAATGAGCAGTTCTTC. Amino acids: CATGGRGGLSNEQFF.

The gene calls are TRBV28 and TRBJ1-2, with D uncertain. The length of the CDR3 is 16 residues. Germline CDR1 MDHEN, CDR2 SYDVKM. Trimming took 5 bases from V and 2 from J, leaving 18 bases between them. CDR3 protein: CASSPTRTGYNYGYTF. The DNA for the CDR3 is TGTGCCAGCAGTCCCACCAGGACGGGATACAACTATGGCTACACCTTC.